This T cell receptor (beta chain) derives from a study of blood T cell repertoires in COVID-19. The CDR3 runs to 16 residues. Germline V gives CDR1 SGHRS, CDR2 YFSETQ. Trimming shortened V by 4 bases and J by 3 bases, and 18 bases separated the two germline ends. Data came from immunoSEQ multiplex PCR; TCRdb stores just in-frame clones and leaves some out. The table includes a few hundred thousand clones, 88% detected once. The genes are TRBV5-1 and TRBJ2-3; tentatively, D is TRBD2 (6 bases). This TCR was recovered from a woman aged 50 to 60 with COVID-19, enrolled during active disease. The sequencing sample was made of peripheral blood. The CDR3 region has the DNA TGCGCCAGCAGCCCTATACCTAGCGTTAGAACAGATACGCAGTATTTT. It yields the protein CASSPIPSVRTDTQYF.